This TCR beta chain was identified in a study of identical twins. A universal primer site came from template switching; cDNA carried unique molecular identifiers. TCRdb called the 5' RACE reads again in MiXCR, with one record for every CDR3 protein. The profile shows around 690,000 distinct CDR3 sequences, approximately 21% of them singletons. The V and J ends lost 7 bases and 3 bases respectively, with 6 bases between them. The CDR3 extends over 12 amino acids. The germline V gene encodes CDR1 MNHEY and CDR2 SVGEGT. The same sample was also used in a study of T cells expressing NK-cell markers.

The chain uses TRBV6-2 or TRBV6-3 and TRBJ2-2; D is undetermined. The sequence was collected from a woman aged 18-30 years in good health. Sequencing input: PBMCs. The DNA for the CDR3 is TGTGCCAGCACCTCATACACCGGGGAGCTGTTTTTT. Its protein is CASTSYTGELFF.